The rows below give T cell receptor beta chains drawn from one sample of a study of shared clonotypes between healthy human individuals. Repertoires were generated with immunoSEQ multiplex PCR, while TCRdb's copy carries only in-frame clones and drops some. The sample yields some 2 million clones, 95% seen once. Sequenced material: naive CD4+ T cells sorted from blood. These receptors were collected from a young man in good health. Both conserved end residues are part of each CDR3. A D gene is named only where the DNA matches it firmly. The size entry is marked missing in some rows and otherwise reads once, few, many or a size class.

v_gene: TRBV7-4; j_gene: TRBJ2-7; abundance: NA; d_gene: NA; CDR3nt: TGTGCCAGCAGCCTAGGGGGGACCGGATGCTACGAGCAGTACTTC; CDR3aa: CASSLGGTGCYEQYF
v_gene: TRBV5-6; j_gene: TRBJ2-2; abundance: NA; d_gene: NA; CDR3nt: TGTGCCAGCAGCTTGATCGGCACCGGGGAGCTGTTTTTT; CDR3aa: CASSLIGTGELFF
v_gene: TRBV28; j_gene: TRBJ2-5; abundance: NA; d_gene: NA; CDR3nt: TGTGCCAGCGGAGTACAAGAGACCCAGTACTTC; CDR3aa: CASGVQETQYF
v_gene: TRBV11-2; j_gene: TRBJ1-1; abundance: NA; d_gene: NA; CDR3nt: TGTGCCAGCAGCTTAGGGACATTAGAAGCTTTCTTT; CDR3aa: CASSLGTLEAFF
v_gene: TRBV25-1; j_gene: TRBJ2-3; abundance: NA; d_gene: NA; CDR3nt: TGTGCCAGCAGTATTACAGATACGCAGTATTTT; CDR3aa: CASSITDTQYF
v_gene: TRBV18; j_gene: TRBJ1-1; abundance: NA; d_gene: NA; CDR3nt: TGTGCCAGCTCAACACAGAAGGACACTGAAGCTTTCTTT; CDR3aa: CASSTQKDTEAFF
v_gene: TRBV27; j_gene: TRBJ1-2; abundance: NA; d_gene: NA; CDR3nt: TGTGCCAGCAGTCCCACGGGGGCCCCCTGGGGCTACACCTTC; CDR3aa: CASSPTGAPWGYTF
v_gene: TRBV27; j_gene: TRBJ1-5; abundance: NA; d_gene: NA; CDR3nt: TGTGCCAGCAGTCCCTCACGGATAGGGAGCAATCAGCCCCAGCATTTT; CDR3aa: CASSPSRIGSNQPQHF
v_gene: TRBV5-3; j_gene: TRBJ2-7; abundance: NA; d_gene: NA; CDR3nt: TGTGCCAGAAGCTTGGGGGCCGGGAGATCCTTTTACGAGCAGTACTTC; CDR3aa: CARSLGAGRSFYEQYF
v_gene: TRBV5-1; j_gene: TRBJ2-3; abundance: once; d_gene: TRBD1; CDR3nt: TGCGCCAGCAGTCCTGGACAGGGGAGAATAGATACGCAGTATTTT; CDR3aa: CASSPGQGRIDTQYF
v_gene: TRBV20-1; j_gene: TRBJ2-7; abundance: NA; d_gene: NA; CDR3nt: TGCAGTGCCGCGGCGCACGAGCAGTACTTC; CDR3aa: CSAAAHEQYF
v_gene: TRBV7-9; j_gene: TRBJ1-2; abundance: NA; d_gene: NA; CDR3nt: TGTGCCAGCACCTGGGGGAACTATGGCTACACCTTC; CDR3aa: CASTWGNYGYTF
v_gene: TRBV4-2; j_gene: TRBJ1-1; abundance: NA; d_gene: TRBD1; CDR3nt: TGTGCCAGCACACAGGGGGATTTGGGTGAAGCTTTCTTT; CDR3aa: CASTQGDLGEAFF
v_gene: TRBV5-1; j_gene: TRBJ2-7; abundance: NA; d_gene: NA; CDR3nt: TGCGCCAGCAGCTTGTTACATATCGGACCGCTCTCCTACGAGCAGTACTTC; CDR3aa: CASSLLHIGPLSYEQYF
v_gene: TRBV5-1; j_gene: TRBJ1-1; abundance: NA; d_gene: TRBD1; CDR3nt: TGCGCCAGCAGCTTGGGGACAGGGGAGGCGTTAAACACTGAAGCTTTCTTT; CDR3aa: CASSLGTGEALNTEAFF
v_gene: TRBV6-1; j_gene: TRBJ1-5; abundance: NA; d_gene: TRBD1; CDR3nt: TGTGCCAGCAGAGGGACAGGGAGTGACAATCAGCCCCAGCATTTT; CDR3aa: CASRGTGSDNQPQHF
v_gene: TRBV18; j_gene: TRBJ2-5; abundance: NA; d_gene: TRBD1; CDR3nt: TGTGCCAGCTCACCGCTTACCGGGACAGGACAAGAGACCCAGTACTTC; CDR3aa: CASSPLTGTGQETQYF
v_gene: TRBV6-5; j_gene: TRBJ2-5; abundance: NA; d_gene: NA; CDR3nt: TGTGCCAGCAGTTACCGAGGGCGGGAGACCCAGTACTTC; CDR3aa: CASSYRGRETQYF
v_gene: TRBV5-4; j_gene: TRBJ2-7; abundance: NA; d_gene: TRBD1; CDR3nt: TGTGCCAGCAGCCCTCCGACAGGGGGTCCCTACGAGCAGTACTTC; CDR3aa: CASSPPTGGPYEQYF
v_gene: TRBV6-5; j_gene: TRBJ1-2; abundance: NA; d_gene: TRBD1; CDR3nt: TGTGCCAGCAGGGAGCAGGGGGCGGGTAACTATGGCTACACCTTC; CDR3aa: CASREQGAGNYGYTF
v_gene: TRBV29-1; j_gene: TRBJ2-1; abundance: NA; d_gene: TRBD2; CDR3nt: TGCAGCGTTGGGTACAGCGGGAGGGCCCGCAATGAGCAGTTCTTC; CDR3aa: CSVGYSGRARNEQFF
v_gene: TRBV4-2; j_gene: TRBJ2-7; abundance: NA; d_gene: TRBD2; CDR3nt: TGTGCCAGCAGCCAAACCCTAGCGGGAATTTACGAGCAGTACTTC; CDR3aa: CASSQTLAGIYEQYF
v_gene: TRBV18; j_gene: TRBJ2-7; abundance: NA; d_gene: NA; CDR3nt: TGTGCCAGCTCACCACAGGAAGAGCAGTACTTC; CDR3aa: CASSPQEEQYF
v_gene: TRBV5-1; j_gene: TRBJ2-7; abundance: NA; d_gene: NA; CDR3nt: TGCGCCAGCAGCTTTGGCGCCCCCTACGAGCAGTACTTC; CDR3aa: CASSFGAPYEQYF
v_gene: TRBV6-5; j_gene: TRBJ2-1; abundance: NA; d_gene: NA; CDR3nt: TGTGCCAGCAGTTACTCGAGGACAGTCAATGAGCAGTTCTTC; CDR3aa: CASSYSRTVNEQFF
v_gene: TRBV28; j_gene: TRBJ1-2; abundance: once; d_gene: NA; CDR3nt: TGTGCCAGCAGTCCTGGGACGGGAGCTAACTATGGCTACACCTTC; CDR3aa: CASSPGTGANYGYTF
v_gene: TRBV10-3; j_gene: TRBJ1-2; abundance: NA; d_gene: NA; CDR3nt: TGTGCCATCAGTGGAGGGGGGGCGGTCTATGGCTACACCTTC; CDR3aa: CAISGGGAVYGYTF
v_gene: TRBV2; j_gene: TRBJ1-1; abundance: NA; d_gene: NA; CDR3nt: TGTGCCAGCCGAACAGACATGAACACTGAAGCTTTCTTT; CDR3aa: CASRTDMNTEAFF
v_gene: TRBV29-1; j_gene: TRBJ2-5; abundance: NA; d_gene: TRBD1; CDR3nt: TGCAGCGCTGCCAGGGGGCAGGAGACCCAGTACTTC; CDR3aa: CSAARGQETQYF
v_gene: TRBV5-1; j_gene: TRBJ1-3; abundance: NA; d_gene: NA; CDR3nt: TGCGCCAGCAGCGCAGGAGGATCTGGAAACACCATATATTTT; CDR3aa: CASSAGGSGNTIYF
v_gene: TRBV10-3; j_gene: TRBJ1-3; abundance: NA; d_gene: NA; CDR3nt: TGTGCCATCAGTGAGGGGCTCCAGTCCCCCTCTGGAAACACCATATATTTT; CDR3aa: CAISEGLQSPSGNTIYF
v_gene: TRBV6-1; j_gene: TRBJ1-2; abundance: once; d_gene: NA; CDR3nt: TGTGCCAGCACCCCTGCTGGGATCCCACCGAATGGCTACACCTTC; CDR3aa: CASTPAGIPPNGYTF
v_gene: TRBV5-1; j_gene: TRBJ1-2; abundance: once; d_gene: TRBD1; CDR3nt: TGCGCCAGCAGCACACGGACAGGGGGCCATCCATTAGGCTACACCTTC; CDR3aa: CASSTRTGGHPLGYTF
v_gene: TRBV2; j_gene: TRBJ2-1; abundance: NA; d_gene: NA; CDR3nt: TGTGCCAGCAAGGACAGATGGGACAATGAGCAGTTCTTC; CDR3aa: CASKDRWDNEQFF
v_gene: TRBV5-4; j_gene: TRBJ1-1; abundance: NA; d_gene: TRBD1; CDR3nt: TGTGCCAGCGAAGCTGGGTTGGGCAGGGGGTCCACTGAAGCTTTCTTT; CDR3aa: CASEAGLGRGSTEAFF
v_gene: TRBV10-3; j_gene: TRBJ2-7; abundance: NA; d_gene: NA; CDR3nt: TGTGCCATCAGTGGTAGTAGCTACGAGCAGTACTTC; CDR3aa: CAISGSSYEQYF
v_gene: TRBV5-1; j_gene: TRBJ2-1; abundance: NA; d_gene: NA; CDR3nt: TGCGCCAGCAGCTCCATCCCCCACAGGGAGCGGGACAATGAGCAGTTCTTC; CDR3aa: CASSSIPHRERDNEQFF
v_gene: TRBV9; j_gene: TRBJ2-3; abundance: NA; d_gene: NA; CDR3nt: TGTGCCAGCAGCGTAGCGTCGAGCACAGATACGCAGTATTTT; CDR3aa: CASSVASSTDTQYF
v_gene: TRBV30; j_gene: TRBJ2-7; abundance: NA; d_gene: TRBD2; CDR3nt: TGTGCCTGGAGTGTACAAACCCCCCGGACTAGCGGGAACTACGAGCAGTACTTC; CDR3aa: CAWSVQTPRTSGNYEQYF
v_gene: TRBV4-3; j_gene: TRBJ1-3; abundance: NA; d_gene: NA; CDR3nt: TGCGCCAGCAGCCAAGTACCGACACAGACTGGAAACACCATATATTTT; CDR3aa: CASSQVPTQTGNTIYF
v_gene: TRBV7-3; j_gene: TRBJ1-6; abundance: NA; d_gene: NA; CDR3nt: TGTGCCAGCAGCTTCCCAGGGTCACCCCTCCACTTT; CDR3aa: CASSFPGSPLHF
v_gene: TRBV27; j_gene: TRBJ1-5; abundance: NA; d_gene: TRBD1; CDR3nt: TGTGCCAGCAGTCCGACCAAGGACAGGGCTCTGAGGGTGCCCCAGCATTTT; CDR3aa: CASSPTKDRALRVPQHF
v_gene: TRBV25-1; j_gene: TRBJ1-1; abundance: NA; d_gene: NA; CDR3nt: TGTGCCAGCACTGGGGGTATGGGGAACACTGAAGCTTTCTTT; CDR3aa: CASTGGMGNTEAFF
v_gene: TRBV5-4; j_gene: TRBJ1-1; abundance: many; d_gene: NA; CDR3nt: TGTGCCAGCAGCCCCGGAGGGCACATGAACACTGAAGCTTTCTTT; CDR3aa: CASSPGGHMNTEAFF
v_gene: TRBV30; j_gene: TRBJ1-5; abundance: NA; d_gene: NA; CDR3nt: TGTGCCTGGAGTGTAGCCGGGGGTCAGCCCCAGCATTTT; CDR3aa: CAWSVAGGQPQHF
v_gene: TRBV5-1; j_gene: TRBJ2-5; abundance: NA; d_gene: TRBD2; CDR3nt: TGCGCCAGCGAGAGGGATTCCGGGACTAGCAGCGGAGAGACCCAGTACTTC; CDR3aa: CASERDSGTSSGETQYF
v_gene: TRBV4-3; j_gene: TRBJ1-1; abundance: once; d_gene: NA; CDR3nt: TGCGCCAGCAGCCAAGAAGGGGTGTCGACAGAAGCTTTCTTT; CDR3aa: CASSQEGVSTEAFF
v_gene: TRBV5-4; j_gene: TRBJ2-3; abundance: NA; d_gene: NA; CDR3nt: TGTGCCAGCAGCTTGCCCGGGCCCGGAGGGGGAGATACGCAGTATTTT; CDR3aa: CASSLPGPGGGDTQYF
v_gene: TRBV6-6; j_gene: TRBJ1-4; abundance: once; d_gene: TRBD1; CDR3nt: TGTGCCAGCATCTTCGGACAGGGAGACGAAAAACTGTTTTTT; CDR3aa: CASIFGQGDEKLFF
v_gene: TRBV5-1; j_gene: TRBJ1-1; abundance: NA; d_gene: NA; CDR3nt: TGCGCCAGCAGCTTGGCCGGAGGTGGGAACACTGAAGCTTTCTTT; CDR3aa: CASSLAGGGNTEAFF
v_gene: TRBV11-2; j_gene: TRBJ1-2; abundance: NA; d_gene: TRBD1; CDR3nt: TGTGCCAGCAGCCCGGACAGGTGGGGCTATGGCTACACCTTC; CDR3aa: CASSPDRWGYGYTF
v_gene: TRBV7-9; j_gene: TRBJ2-5; abundance: NA; d_gene: NA; CDR3nt: TGTGCCAGCAGCTCCGCCGACAGCCAAGAGACCCAGTACTTC; CDR3aa: CASSSADSQETQYF
v_gene: TRBV18; j_gene: TRBJ2-5; abundance: NA; d_gene: NA; CDR3nt: TGTGCCAGCTCACCCCTGGGAGGCGAGACCCAGTACTTC; CDR3aa: CASSPLGGETQYF
v_gene: TRBV10-3; j_gene: TRBJ1-5; abundance: NA; d_gene: NA; CDR3nt: TGTGCCATCAGGCCTACAGGGAATAGCAATCAGCCCCAGCATTTT; CDR3aa: CAIRPTGNSNQPQHF
v_gene: TRBV7-6; j_gene: TRBJ2-5; abundance: NA; d_gene: TRBD1; CDR3nt: TGTGCCAGCAGCTTAGCATGGACAGGGGAGACCCAGTACTTC; CDR3aa: CASSLAWTGETQYF